This TCR beta chain derives from a study of cytotoxic CD8 clonotypes in ibrutinib-treated CLL. The germline V and J ends were trimmed by 7 bases and 0 bases, with 15 bases remaining between them. Germline V gene lookup returns CDR1 SNHLY and CDR2 FYNNEI. The CDR3 runs to 15 residues. The protocol was immunoSEQ multiplex PCR, while the TCRdb copy is restricted to in-frame clones and leaves out a portion. The sample holds some 300,000 clones, about 77% seen once. Study-level results: Researchers report that baseline clonality outpaced age-matched healthy donors and tracked circulating CD8+ T-cell counts. Higher clonality was seen at ibrutinib response and a return toward baseline at progression.

About this clone: Its specificity is unknown.

The chain links TRBV2 to TRBJ2-5; D is perhaps TRBD1 (6 bases). The clonotype originates from a human donor with chronic lymphocytic leukemia. Sample: PBMCs, taken before ibrutinib treatment. CDR3: CASIRSGTYQETQYF. CDR3 sequence (DNA): TGTGCCAGCATACGGTCCGGGACATACCAAGAGACCCAGTACTTC.